Below are 22 T cell receptor beta chains sequenced from a single sample in a study of T cell repertoires in cytomegalovirus infection. Each CDR3 protein gets one entry after TCRdb re-called the reads with MiXCR. Of approximately 700,000 distinct CDR3 sequences in the sample, 35% are singletons; the top ten hold more than 2.5%. The sequencing input was PBMCs. The origin of the receptors is a human donor in good health (CMV status not recorded). Some clones in this sample may be carry-over from other donors' samples.

The genes are TRBV27 and TRBJ1-2; TRBD1 matches 7 bases. CDR3 size: 13 residues. In germline, CDR1 is MNHEY, CDR2 SMNVEV (reference sequence). V gave up 6 bases and J gave up 7 bases; unmatched junction bases: 8. CDR3 DNA sequence: TGTGCCAGCAGAGGTACAGGGGTGGCTGGCTACACCTTC. Translation gives CASRGTGVAGYTF.

The chain is built from TRBV10-3 and TRBJ2-2; possibly TRBD2 for D (6 bases). Germline CDR1 is ENHRY and CDR2 is SYGVKD. With 8 bases removed from V and 1 base from J, the gap between germline ends came to 14 bases. The CDR3 is made up of 15 amino acids. The CDR3 region has the DNA TGTGCCATCTTCTCCGGGACTGTGAACACCGGGGAGCTGTTTTTT. Amino acid sequence: CAIFSGTVNTGELFF.

The J gene is TRBJ1-5, the V gene TRBV4-1; D not certain. The V and J ends lost 0 bases and 0 bases respectively, with 3 bases between them. The CDR3 covers 14 residues. Per germline, CDR1 MGHRA and CDR2 YSYEKL. CDR3: CASSQDYSNQPQHF. The CDR3 bases are TGCGCCAGCAGCCAAGATTATAGCAATCAGCCCCAGCATTTT.

The table lists this clonotype with a few counts. The chain recombines TRBV28 with TRBJ1-4; no reliable D call. V was shortened by 3 bases and J by 4 bases, with 9 bases between the two germline ends. The CDR3 totals 14 residues. Germline V gives CDR1 MDHEN, CDR2 SYDVKM. CDR3 nucleotide sequence: TGTGCCAGCAGTTTCGCGCCGAGTAATGAAAAACTGTTTTTT. Its translation: CASSFAPSNEKLFF.

This chain joins TRBV12-3 or TRBV12-4 and TRBJ2-1; 8 positions match TRBD2. The CDR3 is 15 amino acids. J gave up 6 bases and V 6 bases, and 10 bases lay outside the gene matches. CDR3 bases: TGTGCCAGCAGATTTAAGGAGCGGGAGCCCAATGAGCAGTTCTTC. Translating gives CASRFKEREPNEQFF.

This clonotype turned up a few times. The chain links TRBV7-8 to TRBJ2-1; D ambiguous. CDR1 SGHVS and CDR2 FQNEAQ come from the germline V gene. With 7 bases removed from V and 1 base from J, the gap between germline ends came to 11 bases. The CDR3 contains 14 residues. CDR3 sequence: CASKAEISYNEQFF. Written as DNA, the CDR3 is TGTGCCAGCAAGGCGGAAATTTCCTACAATGAGCAGTTCTTC.

The V gene is TRBV12-3 or TRBV12-4, the J gene TRBJ1-2; D is uncertain. Between the trimmed V and J ends, which lost 6 bases and 5 bases, there was a span of 10 bases. There are 12 residues in the CDR3. The CDR3 region is CASRSTGYGYTF. The CDR3 nucleotides read TGTGCCAGCAGATCTACGGGTTATGGCTACACCTTC.

This clonotype was detected a few times. The chain recombines TRBV5-1 with TRBJ1-2, with D unclear. V dropped 7 bases and J dropped 2 bases, with 15 bases sitting between them. The CDR3 covers 14 residues. CDR1 is SGHRS and CDR2 is YFSETQ in the germline V gene. Here the CDR3 DNA reads TGCGCCAGCCGACAAGGCAGTGCCAACTATGGCTACACCTTC. It specifies CASRQGSANYGYTF.

This clonotype was picked up a small number of times. The V gene is TRBV20-1, the J gene TRBJ1-6; perhaps TRBD1 as D (5 bases). With 3 bases removed from V and 5 bases from J, the gap between germline ends came to 8 bases. The CDR3 has 13 residues. CDR1 DFQATT and CDR2 SNEGSKA come from the germline V gene (reference sequence). The chain's CDR3 is CSASGGNNSPLHF. CDR3 nucleotide sequence: TGCAGTGCTAGCGGGGGAAATAATTCACCCCTCCACTTT.

In this sample, this clonotype turned up a few times. The chain links TRBV6-1 to TRBJ1-5; the D is unclear. The germline CDR1 and CDR2 sequences are MNHNS and SASEGT. The CDR3 extends over 17 amino acids. V was cut by 0 bases and J by 6 bases, with 18 bases left in between. CDR3 sequence: CASSEAQFSGGIQPQHF. For the CDR3, the DNA is TGTGCCAGCAGTGAAGCGCAGTTCTCAGGCGGGATTCAGCCCCAGCATTTT.

This chain connects TRBV6-6 to TRBJ1-5; D not certain. CDR3 length: 15 residues. Between the trimmed V and J ends, which lost 0 bases and 4 bases, there was a span of 10 bases. The germline CDR1 and CDR2 sequences are MNHNY and SVGAGI (reference sequence). The CDR3 spells CASSYSTLGNQPQHF. The DNA for the CDR3 is TGTGCCAGCAGTTACTCGACGTTAGGAAATCAGCCCCAGCATTTT.

A few counts support this clonotype. This CDR3 is CASSFRRETQYF. Written as DNA, the CDR3 is TGTGCCAGCAGTTTCCGGAGAGAGACCCAGTACTTC. This rearrangement joins TRBV7-2 to TRBJ2-5; D is unresolved. CDR1 is SGHTA, CDR2 FQGNSA, per germline. The ends were cut back, 6 bases at V and 4 bases at J, with 9 bases in the middle. The CDR3 runs 12 residues.

The DNA of the CDR3 is TGTGCCAGCGGCCTGACTAGCGCAGATACGCAGTATTTT. Protein product: CASGLTSADTQYF. This sequence joins TRBV6-6 and TRBJ2-3; 8 bases fit TRBD2. Trimming cost V 8 bases and J 4 bases; bases outside gene matches: 5. This CDR3 has 13 residues. Germline-derived CDR1 and CDR2 are MNHNY and SVGAGI (reference sequence).

This clonotype was seen a handful of times. At one end, the junction sequence differs from germline, possibly due to a read error. This rearrangement joins TRBV27 to TRBJ2-5; D remains ambiguous. The CDR3 totals 12 residues. Germline CDR1 is MNHEY and CDR2 is SMNVEV (reference sequence). This CDR3 reads CASSISGETQYF. CDR3 DNA sequence: TGTGCCAGCAGTATATCCGGGGAGACCCAGTACTTC.

Regarding this clonotype: Sequence at one end of the junction differs from germline and may be a read error. V usage is TRBV11-3 and J usage is TRBJ2-1, with 9 bases fitting TRBD2. CDR1 and CDR2 (germline): SGHNT, YENEEA. CDR3 length: 15 amino acids. CDR3 residues: CDSSFSGGGHNEQFF. The CDR3 nucleotides are TGTGACAGCAGCTTTAGCGGGGGAGGCCACAATGAGCAGTTCTTC.

This clonotype appeared a few times. The chain's CDR3 is CASSITTGGQVFRGYNEQFF. The CDR3 nucleotides read TGTGCCAGCAGCATTACAACTGGGGGACAGGTTTTTCGGGGTTACAATGAGCAGTTCTTC. The chain is built from TRBV5-6 and TRBJ2-1; 8 positions match TRBD1. Germline-derived CDR1 and CDR2 are SGHDT and YYEEEE. V shed 4 bases and J 4 bases; nucleotides not matched to a gene: 22. The CDR3 is 20 residues long.

This sequence joins TRBV2 and TRBJ1-5, with a possible D match to TRBD1 (5 bases). This CDR3 region has 13 residues. Germline loops: CDR1 SNHLY, CDR2 FYNNEI. V lost 6 bases to trimming and J lost 7 bases, with 13 bases between them. Here the CDR3 reads CASRAGGAQPQHF. CDR3 in DNA: TGTGCCAGCAGGGCCGGTGGGGCCCAGCCCCAGCATTTT.

The CDR3 nucleotides read TGTGCCAGCAGCTTAACCCCCCAGGGGAGCTCCTACGAGCAGTACTTC. This translates into CASSLTPQGSSYEQYF. The rearrangement joins TRBV7-8 to TRBJ2-7, with a possible D match to TRBD1 (6 bases). V was clipped by 2 bases and J by 0 bases, with 14 bases between them. The CDR3 is made up of 16 amino acids. Germline lookup yields CDR1 SGHVS and CDR2 FQNEAQ.

The chain recombines TRBV18 with TRBJ1-2, with D possibly TRBD1 on 6 matching bases. The CDR3 contains 16 residues. From germline, CDR1 is KGHSH and CDR2 LQKENI. V was cut by 8 bases and J by 5 bases, with 24 bases left in between. CDR3 coding DNA: TGTGCCAGCAGCTCGAGGCAGGACAGCCAGATTTATGGCTACACCTTC. Protein product: CASSSRQDSQIYGYTF.

The sample holds a few counts of this clonotype. CDR3 residues: CASSPNFRIQETQYF. CDR3 sequence (DNA): TGTGCCAGCAGCCCGAACTTCAGGATCCAAGAGACCCAGTACTTC. The chain combines TRBV7-6 with TRBJ2-5; D is undetermined. The ends were cut back, 5 bases at V and 1 base at J, with 14 bases in the middle. Germline assignment: CDR1 SGHVS and CDR2 FNYEAQ. This CDR3 has 15 amino acids.

The gene calls are TRBV2 and TRBJ2-7; possibly TRBD1 for D (5 bases). V shed 4 bases and J shed 5 bases, with 12 bases lying between them. CDR3 length equals 13 residues. Germline CDR1 reads SNHLY; CDR2 reads FYNNEI. CDR3 residues: CASSVWQGDEQYF. CDR3 DNA: TGTGCCAGCAGTGTTTGGCAGGGCGACGAGCAGTACTTC.

At least ten counts were recorded for this clonotype. This rearrangement joins TRBV7-2 to TRBJ2-7, with D uncertain. This CDR3 contains 11 residues. Germline V gives CDR1 SGHTA, CDR2 FQGNSA. Trimming cost V 3 bases and J 5 bases, with 5 bases left between them. The CDR3 region has the DNA TGTGCCAGCAGCTTGCCCCACGAGCAGTACTTC. Translated: CASSLPHEQYF.